Following are 28 T cell receptor beta chains from one sample sequenced in a study of blood T cell repertoires in COVID-19. Only in-frame clones appear in the TCRdb table, and some are missing; sequencing was by immunoSEQ multiplex PCR. In the table there are about 270,000 clones, approximately 91% of which are singletons. Sequencing was done on a sample of PBMCs or T cells enriched from blood (not recorded which). The receptors shown here come from a woman under 40 who had recovered from COVID-19.

This chain uses TRBV30 with TRBJ1-1, with unresolved D. Trimming took off 2 bases at V and 3 bases at J, with 10 bases between the two ends. The germline gives CDR1 GTSNPN, CDR2 SVGIG (reference sequence). CDR3 length: 13 residues. In DNA, the CDR3 is TGTGCCTGGAGTCCGTTATTCGACACTGAAGCTTTCTTT. It yields the protein CAWSPLFDTEAFF.

V is TRBV6-5 and J is TRBJ1-2; 7 bases align to TRBD1. The V gene's germline CDR1 is MNHEY and CDR2 SVGAGI. This CDR3 region has 16 residues. V lost 0 bases, J lost 6 bases, and 10 bases stayed unmatched. CDR3 sequence (DNA): TGTGCCAGCAGTTACTCGAAGACAGGGAGGCCTGATGGCTACACCTTC. This codes for CASSYSKTGRPDGYTF.

V and J are TRBV27 and TRBJ1-2; 9 bases agree with TRBD1. CDR1 is MNHEY and CDR2 is SMNVEV in the germline V gene (reference sequence). This CDR3 contains 11 residues. Trimming took 10 bases from V and 6 from J; bases not matched to a gene: 3. The CDR3 nucleotides read TGTGCCACCTACAGGGGGCATGGCTACACCTTC. Its protein is CATYRGHGYTF.

This clone was seen a few times. The V call is TRBV30, the J call TRBJ1-2; 11 bases are a match to TRBD1. Germline assignment: CDR1 GTSNPN and CDR2 SVGIG (reference sequence). The CDR3 is 15 amino acids. Trimming at V came to 4 bases and at J to 4 bases, leaving 8 bases not matched to a gene. CDR3 bases: TGTGCCTGGACCCGGACAGGGGGCTCTCTCTATGGCTACACCTTC. It yields the protein CAWTRTGGSLYGYTF.

The chain recombines TRBV10-3 with TRBJ1-2; D might be TRBD1 (5 bases). CDR3 length: 15 residues. Per germline, CDR1 ENHRY and CDR2 SYGVKD. V was cut by 2 bases and J by 2 bases, with 12 bases left in between. The CDR3 is CAISEPDSHNYGYTF. The CDR3, as DNA: TGTGCCATCAGTGAGCCAGACAGCCACAACTATGGCTACACCTTC.

This rearrangement joins TRBV28 to TRBJ1-2, with a weak D call TRBD1 (5 bases). CDR3 length: 13 amino acids. V was pared by 6 bases and J by 3 bases, with 11 bases between. Germline-derived CDR1 and CDR2 are MDHEN and SYDVKM. The CDR3 sequence is CASRSQGHYGYTF. CDR3 nucleotide sequence: TGTGCCAGCAGGAGTCAGGGCCACTATGGCTACACCTTC.

The chain is built from TRBV6-5 and TRBJ2-7, with D unclear. Trimming took off 4 bases at V and 0 bases at J, with 13 bases between the two ends. The CDR3 is 15 amino acids. Germline values: CDR1 MNHEY, CDR2 SVGAGI. This CDR3 is CASSSQPSSSYEQYF. The CDR3 bases are TGTGCCAGCAGTTCACAGCCGTCGAGCTCCTACGAGCAGTACTTC.

CDR3 sequence (DNA): TGCGCCAGCAGCCTAGACTACGAGCAGTACTTC. It translates to CASSLDYEQYF. V usage is TRBV5-1 and J usage is TRBJ2-7; D gene uncertain. Germline V CDR1 and CDR2: SGHRS, YFSETQ. V lost 4 bases, J lost 3 bases, and 5 bases lay in between. This CDR3 comprises 11 residues.

This chain uses TRBV11-3 with TRBJ1-6; D is possibly TRBD1 (5 bases). This CDR3 has 13 residues. The germline V gene has CDR1 SGHNT and CDR2 YENEEA. V lost 7 bases to trimming and J lost 8 bases, with 12 bases between them. The CDR3 region is CASMGQGDSPLHF. DNA for the CDR3: TGTGCCAGCATGGGCCAGGGTGATTCACCCCTCCACTTT.

The chain is built from TRBV20-1 and TRBJ1-6, with a tentative D call TRBD1 (5 bases). The V end lost 3 bases, the J end lost 7 bases, and 28 bases lay between the germline ends. The CDR3 is 19 residues long. Germline V gene sequence: CDR1 DFQATT, CDR2 SNEGSKA (reference sequence). CDR3 residues: CSASQNFRAGPGKNSPLHF. The CDR3 nucleotides are TGCAGTGCTAGTCAAAATTTTAGAGCAGGGCCTGGTAAGAATTCACCCCTCCACTTT.

The chain uses TRBV28 and TRBJ1-6; perhaps TRBD1 as D (6 bases). With 1 base removed from V and 5 bases from J, the gap between germline ends came to 21 bases. The CDR3 runs 19 residues. Germline lookup yields CDR1 MDHEN and CDR2 SYDVKM. CDR3 DNA: TGTGCCAGCAGTTTATATGCACAGGGTAGGGGTAATAATAATTCACCCCTCCACTTT. Protein: CASSLYAQGRGNNNSPLHF.

For the CDR3, the DNA is TGTGCCAGTAGAACCGGGACAGATGAATGGGGGAATCAGCCCCAGCATTTT. Its translation is CASRTGTDEWGNQPQHF. The chain couples TRBV19 to TRBJ1-5; 7 nucleotides agree with TRBD1. CDR3 length: 17 amino acids. Germline trimming cut 6 bases from V and 4 bases from J; bases unmatched to any gene: 15. CDR1 is LNHDA, CDR2 SQIVND, per germline (reference sequence).

The chain couples TRBV7-9 to TRBJ1-3; 11 bases match TRBD1. CDR1 and CDR2 from the germline V gene are SEHNR and FQNEAQ (reference sequence). The CDR3 totals 18 residues. Trimming removed 4 bases from V and 0 bases from J; junction bases left unmatched: 8. The CDR3 nucleotides read TGTGCCAGCAGCTCTTTTGGGGGGACAGGGGGCTCTGGAAACACCATATATTTT. Protein sequence: CASSSFGGTGGSGNTIYF.

The gene calls are TRBV7-2 and TRBJ2-2; TRBD2 aligns across 8 bases. Germline CDR1 SGHTA, CDR2 FQGNSA. This CDR3 has 16 amino acids. Unmatched junction bases numbered 14, after V lost 7 bases and J lost 7 bases. Here the CDR3 reads CASTRLGGGASGELFF. The CDR3 DNA reads TGTGCCAGCACCCGACTCGGGGGGGGAGCGAGCGGGGAGCTGTTTTTT.

V usage is TRBV20-1 and J usage is TRBJ2-7; TRBD1 might be the D (5 bases). Trimming took 3 bases from V and 3 from J, leaving 9 bases between them. Germline CDR1 and CDR2: DFQATT and SNEGSKA (reference sequence). The CDR3 is made up of 12 amino acids. The CDR3 region is CSASVGDYEQYF. The CDR3 region has the DNA TGCAGTGCTAGTGTAGGGGACTACGAGCAGTACTTC.

This sequence joins TRBV18 and TRBJ2-3; D not certain. The germline V gene encodes CDR1 KGHSH and CDR2 LQKENI. The CDR3 is 13 amino acids. The V end lost 3 bases, the J end lost 4 bases, and 8 bases lay between the germline ends. The CDR3 nucleotides are TGTGCCAGCTCACCTCCGAGTTCAGATACGCAGTATTTT. Protein: CASSPPSSDTQYF.

The genes are TRBV10-3 and TRBJ1-1, with 12 bases lining up with TRBD1. The ends lost 7 bases at V and 1 base at J; junction bases unmatched: 10. This CDR3 region has 17 residues. Looked up from germline, CDR1 is ENHRY and CDR2 is SYGVKD. CDR3 bases: TGTGCCATCAAGAGGTCGGGACAGGGGGCAGGGAACACTGAAGCTTTCTTT. The encoded protein is CAIKRSGQGAGNTEAFF.

The gene calls are TRBV19 and TRBJ2-3; the match to TRBD2 covers 13 bases. J gave up 11 bases and V 0 bases, and 8 bases lay outside the gene matches. This CDR3 has 16 residues. In germline, CDR1 is LNHDA, CDR2 SQIVND (reference sequence). DNA for the CDR3: TGTGCCAGTAGTATAGATTGGGGGACTAGCGGGAAAGAGCAGTATTTT. Protein: CASSIDWGTSGKEQYF.

This chain uses TRBV7-2 with TRBJ2-2; D remains ambiguous. The CDR3 spans 15 residues. Between the trimmed V and J ends, which lost 10 bases and 5 bases, there was a span of 20 bases. Germline-derived CDR1 and CDR2 are SGHTA and FQGNSA. The CDR3 DNA sequence: TGTGCCACCCAAACCGGCGGTTTTCGGACCGGGGAGCTGTTTTTT. Translation gives CATQTGGFRTGELFF. The full variable domain, rest sourced from reference TRBV7-2 and TRBJ2-2, is GAGVSQSPSNKVTEKGKDVELRCDPISGHTALYWYRQSLGQGLEFLIYFQGNSAPDKSGLPSDRFSAERTGGSVSTLTIQRTQQEDSAVYLCATQTGGFRTGELFFGEGSRLTVL.

The V and J genes are TRBV15 and TRBJ2-1; 7 nucleotides line up with TRBD2. CDR1 LNHNV and CDR2 YYDKDF come from the germline V gene (reference sequence). Germline trimming cut 0 bases from V and 8 bases from J; bases unmatched to any gene: 7. CDR3 size: 15 residues. CDR3 DNA: TGTGCCACCAGCAGAGAAGGTGGGAGGGGAGATGAGCAGTTCTTC. This encodes CATSREGGRGDEQFF.

J is TRBJ2-7 and V is TRBV7-9, with 7 bases that match TRBD1. From germline, CDR1 is SEHNR and CDR2 FQNEAQ (reference sequence). The CDR3 has 13 amino acids. V dropped 5 bases and J dropped 6; count of bases not matched to a gene: 7. In nucleotides, the CDR3 is TGTGCCAGCAGCCCCGGGACAGTAATCGAGCAGTACTTC. This translates into CASSPGTVIEQYF.

The chain recombines TRBV2 with TRBJ2-1, with 9 nucleotides matching TRBD1. Germline V gives CDR1 SNHLY, CDR2 FYNNEI. The CDR3 is 15 residues long. The ends lost 8 bases at V and 6 bases at J; junction bases unmatched: 11. CDR3 in DNA: TGTGCCAGCCTACCCGGGACAGGGTACCCCAATGAGCAGTTCTTC. Translated: CASLPGTGYPNEQFF.

This chain joins TRBV5-1 and TRBJ1-1; the D is unclear. Germline V lookup: CDR1 SGHRS, CDR2 YFSETQ. The CDR3 consists of 14 residues. Deletions cut 5 bases from V and 1 base from J, with 12 bases between. DNA for the CDR3: TGCGCCAGCAGGAGGCCCGGCGGGAACACTGAAGCTTTCTTT. This codes for CASRRPGGNTEAFF.

The chain couples TRBV27 to TRBJ2-3, with a weak D call TRBD2 (6 bases). This CDR3 is built from 13 residues. Per the germline V gene, CDR1 is MNHEY and CDR2 is SMNVEV (reference sequence). Trimming left V 6 bases short and J 2 bases short, with 9 bases between. CDR3 in DNA: TGTGCCAGCAGGCGGGACTTCACAGATACGCAGTATTTT. It is translated as CASRRDFTDTQYF.

This clone was seen just once. The chain couples TRBV14 to TRBJ2-7; 10 bases map to TRBD2. Germline CDR1 SGHDN, CDR2 FVKESK. The J segment lost 2 bases and the V segment lost 1 base, leaving 11 bases of the junction unmatched. The CDR3 is made up of 18 amino acids. Here the CDR3 reads CASSQGSWGTSATYEQYF. CDR3 sequence (DNA): TGTGCCAGCAGCCAAGGATCTTGGGGGACTAGCGCAACCTACGAGCAGTACTTC.

The chain carries TRBV6-5 and TRBJ2-7; D is undetermined. V was trimmed by 5 bases and J by 3 bases, leaving 14 bases between them. CDR3 size: 14 residues. Germline V CDR1 and CDR2: MNHEY, SVGAGI. CDR3 residues: CASSPRVLVYEQYF. The CDR3 DNA reads as TGTGCCAGCAGTCCCCGCGTGTTGGTCTACGAGCAGTACTTC.

The rearrangement joins TRBV4-3 to TRBJ2-3, with TRBD2 identical over 12 bases. Trimming removed 1 base from V and 9 bases from J; junction bases left unmatched: 14. CDR3 length: 18 residues. Germline values: CDR1 LGHNA, CDR2 YSLEER. CDR3 nucleotide sequence: TGCGCCAGCAGCCAAGGCCCAACTAGCGGGGGGTACCCAGGGACGCAGTATTTT. Amino acids: CASSQGPTSGGYPGTQYF.

The chain links TRBV19 to TRBJ2-3; TRBD2 matches at 12 bases. The CDR3 covers 17 residues. The V and J ends lost 1 base and 2 bases, in that order; junction bases with no gene match: 4. Per germline, CDR1 LNHDA and CDR2 SQIVND (reference sequence). The CDR3 protein is CASSIGGLAGTTDTQYF. DNA of the CDR3: TGTGCCAGTAGTATAGGGGGACTAGCGGGCACCACAGATACGCAGTATTTT.